In its sample, the clone carrying this T cell receptor (beta chain) was seen a few times. Its target is not known. The germline V gene encodes CDR1 KGHSH and CDR2 LQKENI. V was pared by 1 base and J by 6 bases, with 12 bases between. The CDR3 runs to 14 residues. This record comes from a study of cytomegalovirus exposure and HLA in healthy donors. Regarding the study as a whole: Rare TCR sequences predominated, though certain public TCRs were found in many donors. Subsequent analysis revealed that first-cohort TCR clusters tended to co-occur in the roughly 120 validation repertoires.

Data came from immunoSEQ multiplex PCR; TCRdb stores just in-frame clones and leaves some out. Here the sample spans some 120,000 clones, around 85% being singletons. The chain joins TRBV18 to TRBJ1-2; D is perhaps TRBD1 (5 bases). Sequences were obtained from PBMCs. The TCR sequence derives from a woman younger than 45 in good health and CMV-seronegative. CDR3 sequence (DNA): TGTGCCAGCTCACCACGACAGCTGATAGATGGCTACACCTTC. This sequence encodes CASSPRQLIDGYTF.